Listed here is a single T cell receptor (beta chain). The antigen is undetermined. In the PCR, 60 Vbeta and 13 Jbeta primers were used. TCRdb's table, derived via immunoSEQ multiplex PCR, lists solely in-frame clones and lacks some. Counted here are about 97,000 clones, around four fifths occurring once; the ten biggest clones make up around 4%. The CDR3 has 21 residues. The V end lost 0 bases, the J end lost 0 bases, and 25 bases lay between the germline ends. CDR1 and CDR2 from the germline V gene are LGHNA and YNFKEQ. The sample originates from a study of cytomegalovirus exposure and HLA in healthy donors. On the study more broadly: Early release data held 80 million to 100 million unique TCRs from HLA-typed donors.

Study results and limitations: In vitro confirmation showed three CMV-associated chains to be CMV antigen specific.

The sequenced sample was PBMCs. The receptor was isolated from a man between 40 and 49 years old in good health and CMV-seronegative. The rearrangement links TRBV4-2 to TRBJ2-3, with a tentative D call TRBD2 (7 bases). The CDR3 spells CASSQDPEGGGPPPSTDTQYF. The CDR3 DNA follows: TGTGCCAGCAGCCAAGATCCGGAGGGCGGGGGCCCCCCTCCTAGCACAGATACGCAGTATTTT.